Listed below are T cell receptor beta chains from one sample, sequenced in a study of response to subunit inactivated influenza vaccine. TCRdb redid the calling of the RT-PCR reads with MiXCR, one entry per CDR3 protein. The table lists about 570,000 distinct CDR3 sequences, approximately 10% of them singletons. This sample was shared with a second study, whose subject was T cells expressing NK-cell markers.

This material consisted of PBMCs from blood, taken on the day of vaccination. These receptor sequences come from a man in his fifties or sixties who received an inactivated influenza vaccine. Each CDR3 is given with its conserved first and last residue. D genes are given only for firm matches. The listing skips clone size in some rows; elsewhere it reads once, few, many or a size class.

size,J,V,D,DNA,CDR3
few,TRBJ2-5,TRBV12-3/TRBV12-4,.,TGTGCCAGCAGTTTCGGGGAAAGGAACTTCCAAGAGACCCAGTACTTC,CASSFGERNFQETQYF
few,TRBJ2-7,TRBV15,.,TGTGCCACCAGCAGAGATCCGGGAACCTCCTACGAGCAGTACTTC,CATSRDPGTSYEQYF
few,TRBJ1-2,TRBV28,.,TGTGCCAGCAGTTTGACCTACCGGACCGGGGGCTACACCTTC,CASSLTYRTGGYTF
few,TRBJ2-5,TRBV20-1,TRBD2,TGCAGTGCTAGAGGGGCTAGCGGGAAAGGGGACGCAGAAGAGACCCAGTACTTC,CSARGASGKGDAEETQYF
.,TRBJ2-2,TRBV19,.,TGTGCCAGTAGTATCGCTCTAGTCGGCACCGGGGAGCTGTTTTTT,CASSIALVGTGELFF
many,TRBJ2-2,TRBV28,.,TGTGCCAGCAGTCTAAGGGGGATCCTTGCGGCAAACACCGGGGAGCTGTTTTTT,CASSLRGILAANTGELFF
.,TRBJ2-1,TRBV30,TRBD1,TGTGCCTGGTCCCTGAAGACGGGACAGGGAGGCAATGAGCAGTTCTTC,CAWSLKTGQGGNEQFF
few,TRBJ2-7,TRBV15,.,TGTGCCACCAGCAGAGTGAAGTCTGGAGAGCAGTACTTC,CATSRVKSGEQYF
.,TRBJ2-2,TRBV6-1,TRBD1,TGTGCCAGCAGCCGGGACAGGGGGATCGCCGGGGAGCTGTTTTTT,CASSRDRGIAGELFF
.,TRBJ2-7,TRBV20-1,TRBD2,TGCAGTGCTATAAGCGGGAGTAGGAGCAACGAGCAGTACTTC,CSAISGSRSNEQYF
many,TRBJ2-5,TRBV20-1,.,TGCAGTGCTAAACCAGCGGGTACAAGGGAAAAAGAGACCCAGTACTTC,CSAKPAGTREKETQYF
.,TRBJ2-5,TRBV7-9,.,TGTGCCAGCAGCTTAGTGGCAGGCGGGGAGACCCAGTACTTC,CASSLVAGGETQYF
few,TRBJ2-1,TRBV5-1,.,TGCGCCAGCAGCTTTGGCTCTAGCGAGAATGAGCAGTTCTTC,CASSFGSSENEQFF
many,TRBJ2-7,TRBV29-1,TRBD1,TGCAGCGTTGAAGATCGGGACAGCTCCTACGAGCAGTACTTC,CSVEDRDSSYEQYF
few,TRBJ2-1,TRBV5-4,TRBD2,TGTGCCAGCAGCCCGGGACTAGGTTACTCCTACAATGAGCAGTTCTTC,CASSPGLGYSYNEQFF
few,TRBJ1-1,TRBV12-3/TRBV12-4,.,TGTGCCAGCAGATTCTCGTTGGGGGGCCTGAAGAACACTGAAGCTTTCTTT,CASRFSLGGLKNTEAFF
.,TRBJ1-4,TRBV15,TRBD1,TGTGCCACCAGCGGCCGGGACAGGGATGAAAAACTGTTTTTT,CATSGRDRDEKLFF
few,TRBJ2-2,TRBV9,TRBD2,TGTGCCAGCAGCGTAGGGCCGGGAGGGCCGCGTTCCGGGGAGCTGTTTTTT,CASSVGPGGPRSGELFF
few,TRBJ2-1,TRBV6-1,.,TGTGCCAGCAGTGTTAGCGAGAGCTCCTACAATGAGCAGTTCTTC,CASSVSESSYNEQFF
.,TRBJ2-5,TRBV6-2/TRBV6-3,.,TGTGCCAGCAGGACCACAGGGTCAGAGACCCAGTACTTC,CASRTTGSETQYF
.,TRBJ2-1,TRBV28,TRBD2,TGTGCCAGCAGTTACGGGATGGGGGGGTACTGTGAGCAGTTCTTC,CASSYGMGGYCEQFF
.,TRBJ2-7,TRBV5-5,.,TGTGCCAGCAGCTTGGACCCGGCACCCTACGAGCAGTACTTC,CASSLDPAPYEQYF
few,TRBJ2-7,TRBV2,.,TGTGCCAGCAGTGAGGAGGGGCGCGGCGAGCAGTACTTC,CASSEEGRGEQYF
few,TRBJ1-2,TRBV7-2,.,TGTGCCAGCAGCTCGGGGGACACTTTCTATGGCTACACCTTC,CASSSGDTFYGYTF
few,TRBJ2-5,TRBV4-2,.,TGTGCCAGCAGCCAAGACGTCCAAGAGACCCAGTACTTC,CASSQDVQETQYF
.,TRBJ2-2,TRBV2,.,TGTGCCAGCAGTCCACAGGGAAGCAGAATATCCGGGGAGCTGTTTTTT,CASSPQGSRISGELFF
.,TRBJ1-3,TRBV12-3/TRBV12-4,.,TGTGCCAGCAGTTTGCGTGTGGGTGGAAACACCATATATTTT,CASSLRVGGNTIYF
many,TRBJ1-1,TRBV4-2,.,TGTGCCAGCAGCCAAGCCACGGACCTGAGCACTGAAGCTTTCTTT,CASSQATDLSTEAFF
many,TRBJ2-2,TRBV10-3,.,TGTGCCATCAGTGAGTCGAAGCTTAACACCGGGGAGCTGTTTTTT,CAISESKLNTGELFF
.,TRBJ1-1,TRBV7-8,.,TGTGCCAGCAGCTTACCCGGGGCGCTGAACACTGAAGCTTTCTTT,CASSLPGALNTEAFF
few,TRBJ2-1,TRBV12-5,.,TGTGCTAGCGCCCCGGCAGGTCCACGCAATGAGCAGTTCTTC,CASAPAGPRNEQFF
.,TRBJ2-7,TRBV7-2,.,TGTGCCAGCAGCTTAGCGACTTTGGGTGTGGGGCACGAGCAGTACTTC,CASSLATLGVGHEQYF
.,TRBJ2-5,TRBV20-1,.,TGCAGTGCTAGAGGGGGAGGTCAGGCGGAGACCCAGTACTTC,CSARGGGQAETQYF
many,TRBJ2-1,TRBV7-9,.,TGTGCCAGCAGCACAGCCTTCAATGAGCAGTTCTTC,CASSTAFNEQFF
few,TRBJ2-1,TRBV6-7,.,TGTGCCAGCAGTTACCCGGCGATACCTTATTACAATGAGCAGTTCTTC,CASSYPAIPYYNEQFF
few,TRBJ2-5,TRBV29-1,.,TGCAGCGTCGTTGGGGGTGGGACGAAAGAGACCCAGTACTTC,CSVVGGGTKETQYF
few,TRBJ2-6,TRBV5-6,.,TGTGCCAGCAGCGATCAGGAGGGATTCTCTGGGGCCAACGTCCTGACTTTC,CASSDQEGFSGANVLTF
.,TRBJ2-7,TRBV7-2,TRBD1,TGTGCCAGCAGGGGGACAGGGGGGCTTTACGAGCAGTACTTC,CASRGTGGLYEQYF
.,TRBJ2-7,TRBV5-5,.,TGTGCCAGCAGCCACGGGACCGTCGCTCCCTACGAGCAGTACTTC,CASSHGTVAPYEQYF
.,TRBJ2-7,TRBV5-1,.,TGCGCCAGCAGCTTGATGAGGGCGAGGGACTCCTACGAGCAGTACTTC,CASSLMRARDSYEQYF
once,TRBJ2-7,TRBV20-1,TRBD2,TGCAGTGCTAGGAGGAGCGGGGGGCCTACGACCGAGCAGTACTTC,CSARRSGGPTTEQYF
.,TRBJ2-3,TRBV2,.,TGTGCCAGGGGATCCCCCGGGGGCACAGATACGCAGTATTTT,CARGSPGGTDTQYF
.,TRBJ2-3,TRBV15,.,TGTGCCACCAGCAGAACCAGGGGTATGGCAGATACGCAGTATTTT,CATSRTRGMADTQYF
few,TRBJ2-3,TRBV28,TRBD2,TGTGCCAGCAGCCCGTCCGGGACTAGCGGGGGTGGATCAAGGGATACGCAGTATTTT,CASSPSGTSGGGSRDTQYF
.,TRBJ2-7,TRBV5-6,TRBD1,TGTGCCAGCAGCTCCCGGGACAGGTCCGTCAACGAGCAGTACTTC,CASSSRDRSVNEQYF
few,TRBJ2-7,TRBV11-2,.,TGTGCCAGCAGCTTAGATATCAGTCCTGACTACGAGCAGTACTTC,CASSLDISPDYEQYF
.,TRBJ2-3,TRBV29-1,.,TGCAGCGTAGTCGGAAGGAACACAGATACGCAGTATTTT,CSVVGRNTDTQYF